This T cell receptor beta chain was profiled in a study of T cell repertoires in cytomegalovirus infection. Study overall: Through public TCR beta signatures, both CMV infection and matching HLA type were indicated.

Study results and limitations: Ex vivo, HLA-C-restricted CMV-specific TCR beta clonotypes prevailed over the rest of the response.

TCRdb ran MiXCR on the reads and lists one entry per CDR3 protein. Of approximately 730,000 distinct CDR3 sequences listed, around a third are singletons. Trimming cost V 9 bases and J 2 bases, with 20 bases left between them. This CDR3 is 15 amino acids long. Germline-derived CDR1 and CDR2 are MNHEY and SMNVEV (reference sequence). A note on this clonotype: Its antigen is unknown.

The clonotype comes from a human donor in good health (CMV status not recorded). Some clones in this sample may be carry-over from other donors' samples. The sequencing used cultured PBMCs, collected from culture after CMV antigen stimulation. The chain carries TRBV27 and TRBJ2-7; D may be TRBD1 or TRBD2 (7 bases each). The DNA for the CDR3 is TGTGCCAGGCCGCAGGGGGACTACATGACCTACGAGCAGTACTTC. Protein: CARPQGDYMTYEQYF.